This entry is about one T cell receptor beta chain. The CDR3 is made up of 15 amino acids. Germline assignment: CDR1 SGHAT and CDR2 FQNNGV. V gave up 0 bases and J gave up 5 bases; unmatched junction bases: 4. These data come from a study of blood T cell repertoires in COVID-19. Study summary: The samples span acute and convalescent COVID-19 from the United States, Italy and Spain. PBMCs, B-cell-depleted T cells, or T cells provided the cDNA or gDNA that made up the material.

Original data processing: Estimation of nucleated cell counts relied on the amplification of reference gene primers. Clones were read by immunoSEQ multiplex PCR, and TCRdb kept only the in-frame ones, dropping some. The D gene and trimming were derived from the DNA, and the V and J assignments and clone size from that table. The sample records approximately 230,000 clones, around 86% being singletons. V and J are TRBV11-2 and TRBJ2-4; 7 positions agree with TRBD1. Material for sequencing was peripheral blood. The sequence derives from a man under 40 who had recovered from COVID-19. The chain's CDR3 is CASSLDNRGQNIQYF. The CDR3 nucleotides are TGTGCCAGCAGCTTAGATAACAGGGGACAAAACATTCAGTACTTC. The variable domain in full, completed from reference TRBV11-2 and TRBJ2-4, reads EAGVAQSPRYKIIEKRQSVAFWCNPISGHATLYWYQQILGQGPKLLIQFQNNGVVDDSQLPKDRFSAERLKGVDSTLKIQPAKLEDSAVYLCASSLDNRGQNIQYFGAGTRLSVL.